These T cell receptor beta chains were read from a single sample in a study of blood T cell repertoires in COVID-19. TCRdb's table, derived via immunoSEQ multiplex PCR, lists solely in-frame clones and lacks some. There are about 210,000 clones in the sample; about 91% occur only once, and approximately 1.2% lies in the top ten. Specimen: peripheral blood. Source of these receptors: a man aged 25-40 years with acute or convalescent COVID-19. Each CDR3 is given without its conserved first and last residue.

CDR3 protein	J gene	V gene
ASSFRGGNQPQH	TRBJ1-5	TRBV27
ASSLAVAGVSDTQY	TRBJ2-3	TRBV11-2
ASGAGGMSNQPQH	TRBJ1-5	TRBV2
ASSPTGNYEQF	TRBJ2-1	TRBV18
AIARDRGYEQY	TRBJ2-7	TRBV28
AWSFRVDGYT	TRBJ1-2	TRBV30
ASSPLEGDRGYT	TRBJ1-2	TRBV9
ASSALDRYNQPQH	TRBJ1-5	TRBV19
ASSLRREPDTQY	TRBJ2-3	TRBV7-9
ASSQTGGYGYT	TRBJ1-2	TRBV2
ASSEQTGANQPQH	TRBJ1-5	TRBV2
ASSLIAGSGDTEAF	TRBJ1-1	TRBV28
ASSANRGEEKLF	TRBJ1-4	TRBV9
ASGSTGGYT	TRBJ1-2	TRBV19
ASSPGEGNTEAF	TRBJ1-1	TRBV9
ATSPGGFEATNEKLF	TRBJ1-4	TRBV24-1
SVNSTEAF	TRBJ1-1	TRBV29-1
ASSYSTVNTEAF	TRBJ1-1	TRBV6-2/TRBV6-3
ASTTQGAGDSYEQY	TRBJ2-7	TRBV28
ASSSTGIIISNTIY	TRBJ1-3	TRBV28
ASSQDPGWQETQY	TRBJ2-5	TRBV4-1
ASSQRLRAGVGVEQY	TRBJ2-7	TRBV7-8
ASSRGGGGGYEQY	TRBJ2-7	TRBV5-8
ASSSIRTDRDF	TRBJ1-1	TRBV7-9
ASSRTPGVRDGNSPLH	TRBJ1-6	TRBV7-8
ASRRGASYEQY	TRBJ2-7	TRBV6-5
ASSQTGFGYT	TRBJ1-2	TRBV28
ASSLGLRSRKETQY	TRBJ2-5	TRBV5-1
ASSHLGLAGSDTQY	TRBJ2-3	TRBV14
AINPSGTGVEQY	TRBJ2-7	TRBV10-3
ASSIQTGDVSPLH	TRBJ1-6	TRBV19
ASSLLHESSGNTIY	TRBJ1-3	TRBV28
ASSSGTSTDTQY	TRBJ2-3	TRBV5-1
ASSRGTSGRGTQY	TRBJ2-3	TRBV7-6
AISEPGLAVYNEQF	TRBJ2-1	TRBV10-3
ASSVDVAGPYGYT	TRBJ1-2	TRBV9
ATNRGRLDTQY	TRBJ2-3	TRBV11-2
ASFRDRGDGYT	TRBJ1-2	TRBV5-1
ASSQAGTGASEQY	TRBJ2-7	TRBV3-1/TRBV3-2
ASSIVVGRGSRDEKLF	TRBJ1-4	TRBV19
AISEEGVGETQY	TRBJ2-5	TRBV10-3
ASSTNRGEQY	TRBJ2-7	TRBV19
ASSVTGTGGPGANVLT	TRBJ2-6	TRBV18
ASSIWGGEQF	TRBJ2-1	TRBV19
AWASELYNEQF	TRBJ2-1	TRBV30